Each of the 18 T cell receptor beta chains below was sequenced from the same sample in a study of CD4 T cells in relation to SARS-CoV-2 and coronaviruses (dated by TCRdb to the early 2020s). Receptors were amplified or captured by the immunoSEQ multiplex PCR assay. The immuneACCESS repertoire file appears here via TCRdb, limited to in-frame rearrangements. These files lack a portion of the clones; in checked studies, under half of the deficit traces to unresolved V genes, and the cause of the others is not known. This sample lists about 36,000 clones; roughly 83% were detected once. The ten largest clones add up to 6% to 8% of the sample. Antigens of these TCRs are unknown. Sequenced: naive CD4+ T cells from PBMCs, cultured in vitro. The sample's cell subset or site label, in plain terms: naive CD4+ T cells isolated by negative enrichment. Receptors were obtained from an adult with COVID-19.

The CDR3 sequence is CASSSSGGEKLFF. The DNA for the CDR3 is TGTGCCAGCAGTAGCTCAGGGGGAGAAAAACTGTTTTTT. The rearrangement links TRBV6-4 to TRBJ1-4; 7 bases agree with TRBD1. The CDR3 extends over 13 amino acids. Trimming cost V 5 bases and J 8 bases; bases outside gene matches: 5. Germline assignment: CDR1 MRHNA and CDR2 SNTAGT.

V and J are TRBV2 and TRBJ1-5; the D is unclear. Germline CDR1 is SNHLY and CDR2 is FYNNEI. The V end was cut by 1 base, the J end by 7 bases, with 8 bases between. The CDR3 has 13 amino acids. CDR3 amino acids: CASSEETEQPQHF. CDR3 DNA: TGTGCCAGCAGTGAAGAAACGGAACAGCCCCAGCATTTT.

The chain combines TRBV7-3 with TRBJ2-1, with 8 nucleotides matching TRBD2. V trimming: 5 bases; J trimming: 7 bases; junction bases outside the gene matches: 7. Germline V lookup: CDR1 SGHTA, CDR2 FQGTGA. The CDR3 is made up of 14 amino acids. CDR3 DNA: TGTGCCAGCAGCCGGGGGGGCAGTCTAAATGAGCAGTTCTTC. As protein: CASSRGGSLNEQFF.

This sequence joins TRBV28 and TRBJ2-3; 7 nucleotides agree with TRBD2. Germline loops: CDR1 MDHEN, CDR2 SYDVKM. The CDR3 is made up of 20 amino acids. The V segment lost 5 bases and the J segment 2 bases; nucleotides outside the gene matches: 22. The CDR3 nucleotides read TGTGCCAGCAGTACCCCATTTGGTGGGGTGTTCAGCGGGGACACAGATACGCAGTATTTT. Amino acid sequence: CASSTPFGGVFSGDTDTQYF.

The chain employs TRBV24-1 and TRBJ2-3, with 7 bases lining up with TRBD2. The CDR3 has 14 amino acids. CDR1 KGHDR and CDR2 SFDVKD come from the germline V gene. Trimming took 6 bases from V and 4 from J; bases not matched to a gene: 6. As DNA, the CDR3 is TGTGCCACCAGTCGGACTAGTTTCCCAGATACGCAGTATTTT. This sequence encodes CATSRTSFPDTQYF.

This clone was counted once. This chain joins TRBV23-1 and TRBJ2-1; possible D gene TRBD2, 6 bases. TRBV23-1 is an ORF, and what it does is uncertain. Trimming took off 6 bases at V and 6 bases at J, with 30 bases between the two ends. CDR3 size: 19 residues. CDR3 DNA sequence: TGCGCCAGCAGACCATTGCCTAGCGAGTACCTCCGTAGCGGCAATGAGCAGTTCTTC. Translation gives CASRPLPSEYLRSGNEQFF.

This rearrangement joins TRBV30 to TRBJ2-5; 7 bases align to TRBD1. V gave up 1 base and J gave up 4 bases; unmatched junction bases: 3. In germline, CDR1 is GTSNPN, CDR2 SVGIG (reference sequence). The length of the CDR3 is 13 residues. CDR3 bases: TGTGCCTGGAGTGCCGGGACAGTAGAGACCCAGTACTTC. Translated: CAWSAGTVETQYF.

The chain combines TRBV10-3 with TRBJ2-7; 12 bases map to TRBD2. CDR3 length: 17 amino acids. The germline V gene encodes CDR1 ENHRY and CDR2 SYGVKD. The junction had 8 bases not matched to a gene; V was cut back by 3 bases and J by 2 bases. The CDR3 nucleotides are TGTGCCATCAGTGACCCGTCTAGCGGGAGGGAAGCCTACGAGCAGTACTTC. Amino acids: CAISDPSSGREAYEQYF.

The CDR3 DNA reads TGTGCCAGCAGTAGTAGGGGGCAGCCCTACAATGAGCAGTTCTTC. It codes for CASSSRGQPYNEQFF. The chain joins TRBV27 to TRBJ2-1; 7 positions agree with TRBD1. Per the germline V gene, CDR1 is MNHEY and CDR2 is SMNVEV (reference sequence). This CDR3 is 15 amino acids long. V shed 5 bases, J shed 2 bases, and the junction held 6 bases outside the gene matches.

This chain connects TRBV6-1 to TRBJ2-3; a possible D gene is TRBD2 (6 bases). This CDR3 contains 15 residues. The V gene's germline CDR1 is MNHNS and CDR2 SASEGT. V lost 2 bases, J lost 6 bases, and 15 bases lay in between. CDR3 DNA sequence: TGTGCCAGCAGTGAAATGTTAGCGGTTCTGGATACGCAGTATTTT. Translating gives CASSEMLAVLDTQYF.

The table lists this clone with a count of one. The rearrangement uses TRBV10-3 and TRBJ2-1, with 11 bases that match TRBD2. With 2 bases clipped from V and 6 bases from J, the junction kept 6 bases outside the gene matches. This CDR3 spans 16 amino acids. Germline V gene lookup returns CDR1 ENHRY and CDR2 SYGVKD. The chain's CDR3 is CAISEISTSGSNEQFF. In DNA, the CDR3 is TGTGCCATCAGTGAGATATCTACTAGCGGGAGCAATGAGCAGTTCTTC.

This sequence joins TRBV27 and TRBJ2-3; 7 nucleotides match TRBD1. The germline V gene has CDR1 MNHEY and CDR2 SMNVEV (reference sequence). The CDR3 is made up of 14 amino acids. J was trimmed by 4 bases and V by 8 bases; bases with no gene match: 9. CDR3 in amino acids: CASAQGVFADTQYF. CDR3 bases: TGTGCCAGCGCTCAGGGGGTGTTTGCAGATACGCAGTATTTT.

The V call is TRBV18, the J call TRBJ2-7; D gene uncertain. V was shortened by 1 base and J by 6 bases, with 7 bases between the two germline ends. Germline lookup yields CDR1 KGHSH and CDR2 LQKENI. This CDR3 is 12 amino acids long. The CDR3 spells CASSPRFGEQYF. CDR3 sequence (DNA): TGTGCCAGCTCACCACGCTTTGGCGAGCAGTACTTC.

CDR3 sequence (DNA): TGTGCCATCAGTGAATTTCGAGGCAAGCGGGAGGGCCGTGGGTCCTACAATGAGCAGTTCTTC. Translation: CAISEFRGKREGRGSYNEQFF. This chain links TRBV10-3 with TRBJ2-1; 10 bases align to TRBD2. J lost 1 base, V lost 3 bases, and 18 bases had no gene match. This CDR3 spans 21 amino acids. Germline V lookup: CDR1 ENHRY, CDR2 SYGVKD.

This clone was seen only a few times. The rearrangement uses TRBV6-2 or TRBV6-3 and TRBJ1-2; 7 nucleotides align to TRBD1. The CDR3 extends over 13 amino acids. In germline, CDR1 is MNHEY, CDR2 SVGEGT. Germline trimming cut 5 bases from V and 4 bases from J; bases unmatched to any gene: 4. CDR3 nucleotide sequence: TGTGCCAGCAGTGGCGACAGGGCCTATGGCTACACCTTC. This encodes CASSGDRAYGYTF.

This clone was found a few times. V gene TRBV20-1 combines with J gene TRBJ1-5, with D possibly matching TRBD1 (6 bases). This CDR3 is 13 amino acids long. In germline, CDR1 is DFQATT, CDR2 SNEGSKA (reference sequence). V was shortened by 3 bases and J by 5 bases, with 11 bases between the two germline ends. The CDR3 sequence is CSASRQDYQPQHF. The CDR3 DNA reads TGCAGTGCTAGTCGACAGGACTATCAGCCCCAGCATTTT.

The gene calls are TRBV19 and TRBJ1-2; 7 nucleotides align to TRBD1. The CDR3 spans 18 residues. Germline CDR1 and CDR2: LNHDA and SQIVND (reference sequence). V was clipped by 5 bases and J by 0 bases; unmatched bases: 15. CDR3 nucleotides: TGTGCCAGTAGTGTAACCGGACAGGACATCGTTCCTAACTATGGCTACACCTTC. Amino acids: CASSVTGQDIVPNYGYTF.

The sample holds one count of this clone. J is TRBJ2-1 and V is TRBV7-2, with a weak D call TRBD2 (6 bases). The CDR3 runs to 16 residues. V was trimmed by 7 bases and J by 7 bases, leaving 23 bases between them. Germline V gene lookup returns CDR1 SGHTA and CDR2 FQGNSA. CDR3 in DNA: TGTGCCAGCACGGGCGGGGCCGGGGTGACGAGTAATGAGCAGTTCTTC. This encodes CASTGGAGVTSNEQFF.